The rows below give T cell receptor beta chains drawn from one sample of a study of blood T cell repertoires in COVID-19. Libraries were prepared by immunoSEQ multiplex PCR; TCRdb keeps only in-frame clonotypes and omits some of them. The data show some 130,000 clones, 60% to 80% seen once. The sample was peripheral blood. Receptor source: a man between 60 and 75 years old who had recovered from COVID-19. CDR3s include the opening cysteine and the closing phenylalanine or tryptophan. Only some rows state a clone size, as once, few, many or a class for expanded clones.

V	J	size	CDR3
TRBV4-3	TRBJ2-7	-	CASSQESGSAYEQYF
TRBV5-6	TRBJ2-1	-	CASRSGGGEQFF
TRBV6-5	TRBJ1-6	-	CASSYSGRGGSPLHF
TRBV27	TRBJ1-1	-	CASSFYSTGSTEAFF
TRBV28	TRBJ1-3	-	CGAGQWVSGNTIYF
TRBV7-2	TRBJ2-1	-	CASSLDREKDEQFF
TRBV5-1	TRBJ2-1	-	CASRRTSGSSYNEQFF
TRBV4-3	TRBJ1-4	-	CASSLSRTGGYEKLFF
TRBV7-3	TRBJ2-2	-	CASSPMGGHDGELFF
TRBV5-4	TRBJ2-7	-	CASSNRDKTYEQYF
TRBV19	TRBJ1-2	once	CASSIRGNNGYTF
TRBV25-1	TRBJ2-2	-	CASRDPRGHTGELFF
TRBV4-2	TRBJ2-5	-	CASSQVGTSGGLEKETQYF
TRBV28	TRBJ1-1	-	CASRRRLGDTEAFF
TRBV15	TRBJ1-3	-	CATSRDGQSGNTIYF
TRBV7-9	TRBJ1-1	-	CASSPYRENTEAFF
TRBV7-9	TRBJ1-5	few	CASSRTGAGNQPQHF
TRBV11-2	TRBJ2-1	-	CASRLLAGSYNEQFF
TRBV10-3	TRBJ1-4	-	CAISESGQRNEKLFF
TRBV6-5	TRBJ2-5	-	CASRYTQRGETQYF
TRBV28	TRBJ2-7	few	CASRGSTPSSYEQYF
TRBV10-1	TRBJ2-5	-	CASSGGGGVGTQYF
TRBV2	TRBJ2-2	-	CASSETGGATGELFF
TRBV7-7	TRBJ2-2	-	CASSQTGGGTGELFF
TRBV7-6	TRBJ2-7	-	CASSLGTSAHYEQYF
TRBV18	TRBJ2-7	-	CASSPTSGIHEQYF
TRBV4-3	TRBJ2-2	-	CASSQDKLAGGFGELFF
TRBV9	TRBJ2-3	-	CASSVWGRGSDTQYF
TRBV25-1	TRBJ2-7	-	CASSDPGQRETYEQYF
TRBV6-6	TRBJ2-3	-	CASSYSSSTDTQYF
TRBV5-5	TRBJ2-5	-	CASSLFSQETQYF
TRBV7-8	TRBJ2-5	-	CASSLARQRKETQYF
TRBV20-1	TRBJ2-3	-	CSASRVATSGRWEDTQYF
TRBV5-1	TRBJ2-5	-	CASSNHRDRKQETQYF
TRBV27	TRBJ2-7	-	CASSHGTSSYEQYF
TRBV11-2	TRBJ2-2	once	CASSSNRARGELFF
TRBV12-3/TRBV12-4	TRBJ1-2	-	CASSFFGDGGYTF
TRBV14	TRBJ2-1	few	CASSRYAGTSAYNEQFF
TRBV7-2	TRBJ2-7	once	CASSPGGSGSYEQYF
TRBV6-2/TRBV6-3	TRBJ1-2	-	CASSYAGQNYGYTF
TRBV11-3	TRBJ2-3	-	CASSLGSGDTDTQYF
TRBV24-1	TRBJ2-3	-	CATSETGAASTDTQYF
TRBV3-1/TRBV3-2	TRBJ1-5	few	CASSQEGGQPQHF
TRBV30	TRBJ2-3	-	CAWRMGTGGADTQYF
TRBV28	TRBJ2-5	-	CASSSDSSSQYF